The entry below describes one TCR beta chain. Its antigen target is currently unknown. No base-level quality is on record; no much larger clone is a single base apart. From the cysteine up to the phenylalanine, the CDR3 has a length of 15 residues. CDR3 DNA only is kept here, 45 bases in frame from base 1. CDR1 is given as KGHSH and CDR2 as LQKENI, both from the germline V gene. At the junction V is shortened by 3 bases and J by 3 bases, with 11 bases in between. TCR CDR3 regions were amplified from genomic DNA by multiplex PCR using the deep immunoSEQ assay. Genomic DNA extracted from each cell subset was distributed evenly over all wells of several immunoSEQ 96-well plates, and each plate served as one replicate. Each replicate PCR for unsorted PBMC received 300 to 350 ng genomic DNA, equal to approximately 29,000 T cell genomes. Unsorted PBMC genomic DNA was sequenced across ten immunoSEQ deep assay plates. Purified libraries were quantified with a Qubit 3.0 fluorometer, sized on a Bioanalyzer 2100, and re-quantified with the KAPA Library Quantification kit. Every immunoSEQ 96-well plate was sequenced on a separate single-read 150-cycle Illumina NextSeq 550 flow cell. As for the authors' bioinformatics: The immunoSEQ output contained only junctional sequences without quality scores, so filtering could not match that applied to full-length reads. Sequences were annotated with PyIR, a Python wrapper for IgBLAST v1.9, using IMGT germline references to assign V/J genes and CDR3. Reads with weak V/J assignments (E-value above 1e-6), missing CDR3, stop codons, out-of-frame junctions, or ambiguous translated residues were removed. V3J clonotypes were defined as sequences sharing the same inferred V gene, J gene, and CDR3 amino acid sequence. Percentage overlap between repertoires was calculated by dividing the number of shared unique clonotypes by the size of the smaller repertoire. Three approaches were used to assess repertoire richness: RTK rarefaction, the Chao1 estimator, and Recon v2.1 estimates of unobserved clonotypes. This immuneACCESS table, as held by TCRdb, lists in-frame sequences with V and J called but not all clones. Of the missing ones, under half trace to an unresolved V gene in checked studies; the others have no known cause. D and trimming were read from the DNA, whereas the V and J calls and clone size are those reported in that table. The sample records approximately 470,000 clones, approximately 78% of which are singletons. More than 10% of the sample rests with the top ten.

The record originates from a study of shared clonotypes between healthy human individuals (TCRdb year 2020). With respect to the entire study: The cohort included a few men and two women between 18 and 49 years of age. To estimate repertoire size and how much clonotypes are shared between individuals, the study performed deep sequencing of blood TCR repertoires from five healthy adults. To increase sequencing depth and limit assay-specific biases, TCR repertoire library preparation and sequencing were carried out by different laboratories using diverse techniques. Between about 0.8 and 9 billion PBMCs per donor were obtained by leukapheresis.

Healthy HIV-negative adults with no recently reported acute infections or vaccinations were included as donors. All donors were Caucasian adults living in Nashville, Tennessee, USA. For unsorted samples, tens of millions of PBMCs were counted and genomic DNA was extracted with the QIAamp DNA Blood Mini kit. After blood collection by leukapheresis, PBMCs were isolated using Ficoll-Histopaque density gradient centrifugation and then cryopreserved in the vapor phase of liquid nitrogen. Broader findings and caveats from the paper: Because the study included a small number of donors, the genetic and exposure-history diversity represented was limited. Sampling was limited to blood, and TCR repertoires in tissue likely differ from TCR repertoires in blood. Pairwise subsampling led to the expectation that sequencing depth would affect the degree of clonotype sharing among donors.

The rearranged segments are TRBV18 and TRBJ2-2; TRBD1 is a possible D gene, resting on 5 matching bases. The TCR originated in a woman aged 40 to 49 in good health. Some clones in this sample may be carry-over from other donors' samples. The sequenced sample was PBMCs. The DNA reads as follows: TGTGCCAGCTCACCCGGACAACCCGACACCGGGGAGCTGTTTTTT. Translated, this is CASSPGQPDTGELFF.